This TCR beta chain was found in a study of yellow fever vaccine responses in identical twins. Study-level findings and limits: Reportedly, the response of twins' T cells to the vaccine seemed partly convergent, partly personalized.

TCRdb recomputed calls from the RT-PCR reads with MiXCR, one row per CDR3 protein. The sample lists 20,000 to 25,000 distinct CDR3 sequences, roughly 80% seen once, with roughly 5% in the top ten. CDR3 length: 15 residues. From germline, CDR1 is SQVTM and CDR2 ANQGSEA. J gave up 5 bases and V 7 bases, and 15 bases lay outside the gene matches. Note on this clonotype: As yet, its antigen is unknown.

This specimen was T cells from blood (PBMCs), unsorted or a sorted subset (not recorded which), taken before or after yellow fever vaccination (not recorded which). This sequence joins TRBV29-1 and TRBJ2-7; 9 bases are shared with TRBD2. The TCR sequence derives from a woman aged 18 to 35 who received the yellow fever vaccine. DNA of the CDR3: TGCAGCGCCACGTTGCGGGCGGGAGGGGTTGACGAGCAGTACTTC. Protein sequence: CSATLRAGGVDEQYF.